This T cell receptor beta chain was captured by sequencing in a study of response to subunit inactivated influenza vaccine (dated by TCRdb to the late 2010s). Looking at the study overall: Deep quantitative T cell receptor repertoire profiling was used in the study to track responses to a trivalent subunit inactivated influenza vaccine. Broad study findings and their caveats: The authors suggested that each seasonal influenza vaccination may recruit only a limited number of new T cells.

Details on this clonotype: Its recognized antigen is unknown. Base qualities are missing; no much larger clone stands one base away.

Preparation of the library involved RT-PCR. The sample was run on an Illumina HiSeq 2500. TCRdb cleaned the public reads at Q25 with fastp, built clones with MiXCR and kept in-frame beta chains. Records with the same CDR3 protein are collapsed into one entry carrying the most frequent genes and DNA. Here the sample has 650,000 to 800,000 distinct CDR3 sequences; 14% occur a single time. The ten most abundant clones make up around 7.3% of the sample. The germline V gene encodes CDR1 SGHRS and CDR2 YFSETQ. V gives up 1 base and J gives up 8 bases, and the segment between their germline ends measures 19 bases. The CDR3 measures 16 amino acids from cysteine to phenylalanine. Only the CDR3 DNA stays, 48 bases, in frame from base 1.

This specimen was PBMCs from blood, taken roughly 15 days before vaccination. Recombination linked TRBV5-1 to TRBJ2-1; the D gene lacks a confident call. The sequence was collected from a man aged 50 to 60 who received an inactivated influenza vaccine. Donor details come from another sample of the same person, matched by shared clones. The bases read TGCGCCAGCAGCTTGCCGGCCAGCGAGGTTAGTGATGAGCAGTTCTTC. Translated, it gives CASSLPASEVSDEQFF.